This is a list of T cell receptor beta chains from one sample in a study of shared clonotypes between healthy human individuals. Here immunoSEQ multiplex PCR was the method, and the copy in TCRdb shows in-frame clones only, minus some. The table has some 2,400,000 clones, 90% to 97% seen once. Sequencing used naive CD4+ T cells sorted from blood. The receptors here all came from a man aged 18 to 29 in good health. Both conserved end residues are part of each CDR3. The D gene is left open where the match is weak. The size field is filled for only some rows; it gives once, few, many or a size class.

j_call	v_call	clone_size	d_call	cdr3_nt	cdr3_aa
TRBJ1-3	TRBV5-4	NA	NA	TGTGCCAGCAGCCCGCAGTTCGGCGGGAACACCATATATTTT	CASSPQFGGNTIYF
TRBJ2-7	TRBV5-5	NA	TRBD2	TGTGCCAGCAGCGAGGGACTAGCGGGAGGTTACTACGAGCAGTACTTC	CASSEGLAGGYYEQYF
TRBJ2-1	TRBV4-3	NA	TRBD2	TGCGCCAGCAGCCAAGATAGGGCTAGCGGGAGGGCCGCTGAGCAGTTCTTC	CASSQDRASGRAAEQFF
TRBJ1-2	TRBV7-2	NA	NA	TGTGCCAGCAGCTTAGACATTAGCCTAAACTATGGCTACACCTTC	CASSLDISLNYGYTF
TRBJ1-3	TRBV28	NA	NA	TGTGCCAGCAGTTTAGTGGCCCATCTTAGGGCGCTCTCTGGAAACACCATATATTTT	CASSLVAHLRALSGNTIYF
TRBJ1-6	TRBV6-6	NA	TRBD1	TGTGCCAGCGTCGGGACAGGGTCTTCACCCCTCCACTTT	CASVGTGSSPLHF
TRBJ2-7	TRBV9	NA	NA	TGTGCCAGCAGCGTCCAACCTAGTGCGAAAGAGCAGTACTTC	CASSVQPSAKEQYF
TRBJ2-1	TRBV13	NA	NA	TGTGCCAGCAGCTCCCCCGTACTTGAGCAGTTCTTC	CASSSPVLEQFF
TRBJ2-7	TRBV11-2	NA	TRBD1	TGTGCCAGCAGCTCCCGACAGGGGGCCTACGAGCAGTACTTC	CASSSRQGAYEQYF
TRBJ2-1	TRBV27	NA	NA	TGTGCCAGCATCTCGTCGGGCAATGAGCAGTTCTTC	CASISSGNEQFF
TRBJ2-7	TRBV9	NA	TRBD2	TGTGCCAGCAGCGCTAGCGGTCTGTCCTACGAGCAGTACTTC	CASSASGLSYEQYF
TRBJ1-4	TRBV2	NA	NA	TGTGCCAGCAGGATTTCCGGGACCACTAATGAAAAACTGTTTTTT	CASRISGTTNEKLFF
TRBJ1-1	TRBV5-4	NA	NA	TGTGCCAGCAGCTTGGGGGGACCCACGAACACTGAAGCTTTCTTT	CASSLGGPTNTEAFF
TRBJ2-5	TRBV5-1	NA	TRBD1	TGCGCCAGCTCTACCGGGACAGGGGACCAAGAGACCCAGTACTTC	CASSTGTGDQETQYF
TRBJ2-7	TRBV18	NA	TRBD2	TGTGCCAGCTCACCGGAAGCGGGACCCTCCTACGAGCAGTACTTC	CASSPEAGPSYEQYF
TRBJ2-7	TRBV9	NA	NA	TGTGCCAGCAGCGTAGGAGTAGCGGAGGGGGAGCAGTACTTC	CASSVGVAEGEQYF
TRBJ2-7	TRBV28	NA	NA	TGTGCCATATTAAGGGGTCCCGAGCAGTACTTC	CAILRGPEQYF
TRBJ2-2	TRBV10-2	NA	TRBD2	TGCGCCAGCACCCAGCGGGACCCCTTCGCGAACACCGGGGAGCTGTTTTTT	CASTQRDPFANTGELFF
TRBJ1-5	TRBV6-4	NA	TRBD1	TGTGCCAGCAGTGCGACAGGGGGCTCGGGCAATCAGCCCCAGCATTTT	CASSATGGSGNQPQHF
TRBJ2-6	TRBV4-1	NA	TRBD1	TGCGCCACCGCACAGGGGGCAGTGACTGGGGCCAACGTCCTGACTTTC	CATAQGAVTGANVLTF
TRBJ2-7	TRBV28	NA	NA	TGTGCCAGCAGTTCCTACCAGCCCCGACCCTACGAGCAGTACTTC	CASSSYQPRPYEQYF
TRBJ1-1	TRBV30	NA	NA	TGTGCCTGGAGCTTCGGGGCTGGGGCTTTCTTT	CAWSFGAGAFF
TRBJ2-2	TRBV5-1	NA	NA	TGCGCCAGCAGCCCCCAGGGGTCGGATGGCGGGGAGCTGTTTTTT	CASSPQGSDGGELFF
TRBJ1-4	TRBV6-5	NA	NA	TGTGCCAGCAGGGCGAGGGGGGCTTGGGAAAAACTGTTTTTT	CASRARGAWEKLFF
TRBJ2-3	TRBV7-3	NA	NA	TGTGCCAGCAGCTTAGGTGGGCCCGGCACAGATACGCAGTATTTT	CASSLGGPGTDTQYF
TRBJ2-2	TRBV10-2	few	NA	TGCGCCAGCAGTGAGTACACCGGGGAGCTGTTTTTT	CASSEYTGELFF
TRBJ1-4	TRBV18	NA	TRBD1	TGTGCCAGCTCACCACCGCCGGGACAGGGGGAAAAACTGTTTTTT	CASSPPPGQGEKLFF
TRBJ1-2	TRBV4-1	NA	TRBD1	TGCGCCAGCAGCCAAGTAACCCGCACCGGGACAGTCTATGGCTACACCTTC	CASSQVTRTGTVYGYTF
TRBJ1-1	TRBV10-3	NA	TRBD1	TGTGCCATCAGTGAGACGGACAGGGTGTACACTGAAGCTTTCTTT	CAISETDRVYTEAFF
TRBJ2-1	TRBV6-4	NA	TRBD1	TGTGCCAGCAGTGAGGGGACAGGGACTTACAATGAGCAGTTCTTC	CASSEGTGTYNEQFF
TRBJ2-7	TRBV7-2	NA	TRBD2	TGTGCCAGCAGCTTGGCGGGGGGCGGACTCTCCTACGAGCAGTACTTC	CASSLAGGGLSYEQYF
TRBJ2-1	TRBV25-1	NA	NA	TGTGCCAGCAGTGAACCGGTCGGTGGGGTCAAGGAGCAGTTCTTC	CASSEPVGGVKEQFF
TRBJ2-3	TRBV5-1	once	TRBD2	TGCGCCAGTTCCCCGGGACTATACACAGATACGCAGTATTTT	CASSPGLYTDTQYF
TRBJ1-1	TRBV5-1	NA	NA	TGCGCCAGCAGCTCCCTTACAGGGAGTGGGACTGAAGCTTTCTTT	CASSSLTGSGTEAFF
TRBJ2-3	TRBV6-1	NA	NA	TGTGCCAGCAGTGTGGGTCCACAGGCGGCCGGGGGTACAGATACGCAGTATTTT	CASSVGPQAAGGTDTQYF
TRBJ2-3	TRBV5-1	NA	TRBD2	TGCGCCAGCAGCAAAGGGGGGCTAGCGGGAGGTGATGATACGCAGTATTTT	CASSKGGLAGGDDTQYF
TRBJ2-5	TRBV7-9	NA	NA	TGTGCCAGCAATTTTAATGGTCCTCTGGAGACCCAGTACTTC	CASNFNGPLETQYF
TRBJ2-7	TRBV7-2	NA	NA	TGTGCCAGCAGCTTAATTAGGGGGAGTCACGAGCAGTACTTC	CASSLIRGSHEQYF
TRBJ2-3	TRBV5-1	NA	NA	TGCGCCAGCAGCTTTCCCGACGCAGATACGCAGTATTTT	CASSFPDADTQYF
TRBJ1-5	TRBV5-1	NA	TRBD1	TGCGCCAGCAGCCCCGGGACAGGGAATCAGCCCCAGCATTTT	CASSPGTGNQPQHF
TRBJ2-3	TRBV27	NA	TRBD2	TGTGCCAGCAGTCTAGCGGGAGGGAGGGTCACAGATACGCAGTATTTT	CASSLAGGRVTDTQYF
TRBJ2-3	TRBV6-6	few	NA	TGTGCCAGCACCCAAGGACGAGCGGGCACAGATACGCAGTATTTT	CASTQGRAGTDTQYF
TRBJ1-1	TRBV14	NA	NA	TGTGCCAGCAGCCGAGGAGGGAAACATGGCACTGAAGCTTTCTTT	CASSRGGKHGTEAFF
TRBJ2-5	TRBV7-9	NA	NA	TGTGCCAGCAGCTCCGATGGAGGAGGGGAGACCCAGTACTTC	CASSSDGGGETQYF
TRBJ1-5	TRBV5-1	NA	TRBD1	TGCGCCAGCAGGCCGGGACAGGACAATCAGCCCCAGCATTTT	CASRPGQDNQPQHF
TRBJ2-5	TRBV7-4	NA	NA	TGTGCCAGCAGCGCACTTAGGGGGGGAACGGAGACCCAGTACTTC	CASSALRGGTETQYF
TRBJ2-4	TRBV28	NA	NA	TGTGCCAGCAGTTTCGTGTCTCTAGCCAAAAACATTCAGTACTTC	CASSFVSLAKNIQYF
TRBJ2-3	TRBV4-2	NA	TRBD2	TGTGCCAGCGAGGAAAGCGGCGGGGGGGCCGGCACAGATACGCAGTATTTT	CASEESGGGAGTDTQYF
TRBJ1-1	TRBV4-3	once	NA	TGCGCCAGCAGCCCTCAAACGGACATAAGAACTGAAGCTTTCTTT	CASSPQTDIRTEAFF
TRBJ1-5	TRBV18	NA	NA	TGTGCCAGCTCACCACAGGGGGTCGGTCAGCCCCAGCATTTT	CASSPQGVGQPQHF